These T cell receptor beta chains were read from a single sample in a study of T cell responses to AZD1222 COVID-19 vaccine. Profiled with immunoSEQ multiplex PCR; TCRdb holds only in-frame clones, not every one. The repertoire holds about 180,000 clones, with about 86% as singletons. The specimen comprised peripheral blood, sampled on day 0 of AZD1222 vaccination. These receptors were collected from an adult in good health. CDR3s include the opening cysteine and the closing phenylalanine or tryptophan. The D gene is left open where the match is weak. Clone size is given for some rows only: seen once, a few or many times, or a class if the clone is expanded.

>.|TRBJ1-6|.|TRBV6-6
CASSLHRSSYNSPLHF
TGTGCCAGCAGTTTGCATCGGAGCTCCTATAATTCACCCCTCCACTTT
>.|TRBJ2-7|.|TRBV7-2
CASSSAAESAYEQYF
TGTGCCAGCAGCTCGGCGGCGGAGAGTGCCTACGAGCAGTACTTC
>TRBD1|TRBJ1-1|.|TRBV6-5
CASRGRGMNTEAFF
TGTGCCAGCAGGGGCAGGGGGATGAACACTGAAGCTTTCTTT
>.|TRBJ2-2|.|TRBV29-1
CSVEDRGEGTPNTGELFF
TGCAGCGTTGAAGATCGGGGAGAGGGGACCCCGAACACCGGGGAGCTGTTTTTT
>.|TRBJ2-3|.|TRBV6-5
CASSRTFPYTDTQYF
TGTGCCAGCAGTCGGACCTTTCCTTACACAGATACGCAGTATTTT
>.|TRBJ2-3|.|TRBV28
CASSPQRGRGTDTQYF
TGTGCCAGCAGTCCCCAGAGGGGCAGGGGCACAGATACGCAGTATTTT
>TRBD1|TRBJ1-6|.|TRBV2
CASSLDRTGNNSPLHF
TGTGCCAGCAGCTTGGACAGGACCGGGAATAATTCACCCCTCCACTTT
>.|TRBJ2-7|.|TRBV12-1
CASNIRDHRVVGHSYEQYF
TGTGCCAGCAACATAAGGGATCACAGGGTAGTGGGTCACTCCTACGAGCAGTACTTC
>TRBD1|TRBJ1-1|few|TRBV7-9
CASSERQGKTEAFF
TGTGCCAGCAGCGAGCGACAGGGGAAGACTGAAGCTTTCTTT
>.|TRBJ2-7|.|TRBV4-1
CASSQEEDVYEQYF
TGCGCCAGCAGCCAAGAGGAGGATGTCTACGAGCAGTACTTC
>TRBD1|TRBJ1-3|.|TRBV6-1
CASSAGTVKWGNTIYF
TGTGCCAGCAGTGCCGGGACAGTTAAATGGGGAAACACCATATATTTT
>.|TRBJ2-1|.|TRBV4-3
CASSQDRTEYNEQFF
TGCGCCAGCAGCCAAGATCGGACGGAGTACAATGAGCAGTTCTTC
>.|TRBJ1-1|few|TRBV10-3
CAISDNTEAFF
TGTGCCATCAGTGATAACACTGAAGCTTTCTTT
>.|TRBJ1-2|.|TRBV14
CASSQDRGVGYGYTF
TGTGCCAGCAGCCAAGATCGGGGGGTCGGATATGGCTACACCTTC
>.|TRBJ1-4|.|TRBV30
CAWSQDAGNEKLFF
TGTGCCTGGAGTCAGGACGCCGGGAATGAAAAACTGTTTTTT
>TRBD1|TRBJ1-5|.|TRBV27
CASRRTGGNQPQHF
TGTGCCAGCAGAAGGACAGGGGGGAATCAGCCCCAGCATTTT
>TRBD2|TRBJ2-7|.|TRBV5-4
CASSLGGWGSSYEQYF
TGTGCCAGCAGCCTGGGGGGGTGGGGGTCCTCCTACGAGCAGTACTTC
>.|TRBJ2-2|.|TRBV28
CASSLADFTGELFF
TGTGCCAGCAGTTTAGCGGATTTCACCGGGGAGCTGTTTTTT
>.|TRBJ2-7|.|TRBV7-9
CASSPPYQGGYEQYF
TGTGCCAGCAGCCCCCCTTACCAGGGGGGGTACGAGCAGTACTTC
>TRBD2|TRBJ2-7|.|TRBV27
CASTPVGTSAYEQYF
TGTGCCAGCACCCCCGTTGGGACTAGCGCCTACGAGCAGTACTTC
>.|TRBJ2-3|.|TRBV6-5
CASSPSGPDTQYF
TGTGCCAGCAGTCCGTCAGGTCCAGATACGCAGTATTTT
>.|TRBJ1-2|.|TRBV25-1
CASSTTGSGGYTF
TGTGCCAGCAGTACAACAGGGAGCGGTGGCTACACCTTC
>.|TRBJ1-1|.|TRBV21-1
CASSKARRGDTDTEAFF
TGTGCCAGCAGCAAAGCGCGCAGGGGCGACACGGACACTGAAGCTTTCTTT
>.|TRBJ1-2|.|TRBV28
CASSLKGFNYGYTF
TGTGCCAGCAGTTTAAAGGGATTTAACTATGGCTACACCTTC
>.|TRBJ2-7|.|TRBV28
CATGQGSYEQYF
TGTGCCACCGGGCAGGGTTCCTACGAGCAGTACTTC
>.|TRBJ2-5|.|TRBV9
CASSVGGETQYF
TGTGCCAGCAGCGTAGGTGGGGAGACCCAGTACTTC
>.|TRBJ2-5|.|TRBV6-6
CASSPRDFQETQYF
TGTGCCAGCAGTCCCCGGGACTTTCAAGAGACCCAGTACTTC
>TRBD1|TRBJ1-2|.|TRBV18
CASSPPGQGNYGYTF
TGTGCCAGCTCACCACCCGGACAGGGGAACTATGGCTACACCTTC
>TRBD2|TRBJ2-1|.|TRBV6-2/TRBV6-3
CASSYFGGVNNEQFF
TGTGCCAGCAGTTATTTTGGGGGGGTTAACAATGAGCAGTTCTTC
>.|TRBJ2-7|.|TRBV6-2/TRBV6-3
CASSSDNSYEQYF
TGTGCCAGCAGTTCGGACAATTCCTACGAGCAGTACTTC
>TRBD1|TRBJ2-7|.|TRBV28
CASKGTGFYEQYF
TGTGCCAGCAAGGGGACAGGGTTTTACGAGCAGTACTTC
>TRBD1|TRBJ1-1|few|TRBV5-4
CASSLQGGNTEAFF
TGTGCCAGCAGCTTACAGGGGGGGAACACTGAAGCTTTCTTT
>.|TRBJ1-2|.|TRBV6-5
CASSYDAGANYGYTF
TGTGCCAGCAGTTACGACGCGGGAGCTAACTATGGCTACACCTTC
>.|TRBJ1-1|.|TRBV30
CAWTGGTGTEAFF
TGTGCCTGGACGGGGGGGACTGGCACTGAAGCTTTCTTT
>TRBD1|TRBJ2-7|.|TRBV7-8
CASSTQLGQAPYEQYF
TGTGCCAGCAGCACCCAACTGGGACAGGCGCCCTACGAGCAGTACTTC
>.|TRBJ2-2|.|TRBV5-1
CASSNLQPLGTGELFF
TGCGCCAGCAGCAACCTACAACCCCTCGGGACCGGGGAGCTGTTTTTT
>TRBD1|TRBJ1-3|.|TRBV7-2
CASSITGTGVDSGNTIYF
TGTGCCAGCAGCATCACCGGGACAGGGGTCGACTCTGGAAACACCATATATTTT
>.|TRBJ2-2|.|TRBV30
CAWSVYPNTGELFF
TGTGCCTGGAGTGTTTACCCGAACACCGGGGAGCTGTTTTTT
>.|TRBJ1-3|.|TRBV21-1
CAIDRGPGNTIYF
TGTGCCATAGACAGGGGGCCTGGAAACACCATATATTTT
>TRBD1|TRBJ2-2|.|TRBV19
CASSIKRGPLAGELFF
TGTGCCAGTAGTATTAAAAGGGGGCCCTTGGCCGGGGAGCTGTTTTTT
>.|TRBJ2-3|.|TRBV7-7
CASSRYRTDTQYF
TGTGCTAGCAGCAGATACAGAACAGATACGCAGTATTTT
>TRBD1|TRBJ1-1|.|TRBV19
CASSIHRGGTEAFF
TGTGCCAGTAGTATCCACAGGGGCGGCACTGAAGCTTTCTTT